One and the same sample provided the 10 T cell receptor beta chains below, sequenced in a study of CD8 T cells in Susac syndrome. With random hexamers, reverse transcription was performed on about 0.5 to 1 ug of RNA. TCRdb itself ran the immunoSEQ multiplex PCR reads through MiXCR, one entry per CDR3 protein. In the table there are about 80,000 distinct CDR3 sequences, just under 95% of which are singletons. Input material: CD8+ T cells from PBMCs. The receptors were sampled from a human donor in good health.

The J gene is TRBJ2-1, the V gene TRBV29-1, with 9 bases matching TRBD2. The CDR3 covers 16 residues. The V and J ends lost 0 bases and 7 bases, in that order; junction bases with no gene match: 10. Germline-derived CDR1 and CDR2 are SQVTM and ANQGSEA. CDR3 sequence: CSVEDQGGRAVNEQFF. CDR3 DNA: TGCAGCGTTGAAGATCAAGGCGGGAGGGCCGTTAATGAGCAGTTCTTC.

The J gene is TRBJ2-4, the V gene TRBV4-1; D uncertain. The length of the CDR3 is 14 residues. V shed 4 bases and J shed 0 bases, with 7 bases lying between them. The germline V gene encodes CDR1 MGHRA and CDR2 YSYEKL. The CDR3 DNA follows: TGCGCCAGCAGCCGCCACCTAGCCAAAAACATTCAGTACTTC. Encoded protein: CASSRHLAKNIQYF.

The V gene is TRBV7-9, the J gene TRBJ1-2; possible D gene TRBD1, 6 bases. Trimming pared 4 bases from V and 3 bases from J, leaving 18 bases between. CDR3 length: 16 residues. CDR1 and CDR2 (germline): SEHNR, FQNEAQ (reference sequence). The CDR3 nucleotides are TGTGCCAGCAGCTCGACAATCCGGGACACTTACTATGGCTACACCTTC. This codes for CASSSTIRDTYYGYTF.

This clonotype has just a few counts. The CDR3 loop is CASSDRGSNQPQHF. CDR3 bases: TGTGCCAGCAGTGACAGGGGTAGCAATCAGCCCCAGCATTTT. The chain is built from TRBV6-2 or TRBV6-3 and TRBJ1-5; 8 bases agree with TRBD1. The CDR3 spans 14 residues. Unmatched junction bases numbered 0, after V lost 5 bases and J lost 0 bases. Germline CDR1 MNHEY, CDR2 SVGEGT.

The CDR3 DNA reads as TGTGCCAGCAGCCACGGTCAAGGACAGGGGCAAGAGTACTTC. Translated: CASSHGQGQGQEYF. This chain connects TRBV7-6 to TRBJ2-7; TRBD1 matches 9 bases. Germline CDR1 reads SGHVS; CDR2 reads FNYEAQ. J was trimmed by 11 bases and V by 5 bases; bases with no gene match: 13. CDR3 length: 14 residues.

The gene calls are TRBV27 and TRBJ2-7; a weak D match, TRBD2 (6 bases). V was pared by 3 bases and J by 3 bases, with 12 bases between. The length of the CDR3 is 14 residues. Germline CDR1 is MNHEY and CDR2 is SMNVEV (reference sequence). The chain's CDR3 is CASSLTSSLYEQYF. DNA for the CDR3: TGTGCCAGCAGTTTGACTAGTTCCCTCTACGAGCAGTACTTC.

The genes are TRBV30 and TRBJ2-3; D call uncertain. There are 12 residues in the CDR3. V was shortened by 5 bases and J by 6 bases, with 12 bases between the two germline ends. Germline CDR1 GTSNPN, CDR2 SVGIG (reference sequence). CDR3 residues: CAWGDDLDTQYF. CDR3 bases: TGTGCCTGGGGGGATGATTTGGATACGCAGTATTTT.

The chain has TRBV6-6 and TRBJ2-7; 10 positions agree with TRBD1. Unmatched junction bases numbered 9, after V lost 3 bases and J lost 7 bases. Germline V CDR1 and CDR2: MNHNY, SVGAGI (reference sequence). This CDR3 region has 15 residues. The DNA for the CDR3 is TGTGCCAGCAGTTATATAATCGGACAGGGGGGGGAGCAGTACTTC. It codes for CASSYIIGQGGEQYF.

The table lists this clonotype with a count of one. The chain carries TRBV23-1 and TRBJ2-7; TRBD1 aligns across 9 bases. TRBV23-1 belongs to the ORF category, with a function that is uncertain. V lost 0 bases to trimming and J lost 6 bases; unmatched junction nucleotides: 3. This CDR3 comprises 14 residues. CDR3 sequence: CASSQSRTGVEQYF. The CDR3 DNA sequence: TGCGCCAGCAGTCAATCGAGGACAGGGGTCGAGCAGTACTTC.

The CDR3 sequence: CASSLAPQGNYGYTF. The CDR3 DNA sequence: TGTGCCAGCAGCTTGGCCCCCCAGGGAAACTATGGCTACACCTTC. The V call is TRBV5-6, the J call TRBJ1-2, with a possible D match to TRBD1 (5 bases). Germline CDR1 and CDR2: SGHDT and YYEEEE. This CDR3 spans 15 amino acids. V shed 0 bases and J shed 2 bases, with 11 bases lying between them.